This T cell receptor (beta chain) is drawn from a study of OX40 agonist ivuxolimab in advanced cancers. This CDR3 contains 15 residues. CDR1 and CDR2 (germline): SNHLY, FYNNEI. Losses at the gene ends were 2 bases for V and 2 bases for J; bases not matched to a gene: 3. Study observations and caveats: Dosing at 0.1 to 3.0 mg/kg was accompanied by clonal expansion of CD4+ and CD8+ blood T cells by week 6.

With respect to this clone: What it binds is unknown.

Sequencing used immunoSEQ multiplex PCR; TCRdb keeps in-frame clones, though not all of them. Found here are 80,000 to 100,000 clones, 90% to 95% of them singletons; the top ten hold around 0.25%. V and J are TRBV2 and TRBJ2-3; TRBD1 aligns across 8 bases. The sequencing here drew on CD4+ or CD8+ T cells sorted from blood, taken in a trial of the OX40 agonist ivuxolimab. The receptor's source is an adult with an advanced solid tumor such as melanoma, head and neck, liver or kidney cancer. As DNA, the CDR3 is TGTGCCAGCAGTGAACCAGGGGGCCCCACAGATACGCAGTATTTT. This translates into CASSEPGGPTDTQYF.